The source of this T cell receptor (beta chain) is a study of T cell responses to AZD1222 COVID-19 vaccine. Study conclusions and caveats: Possibly, clonal diversity was underestimated; donors were largely white British and included more females.

This CDR3 comprises 13 residues. The germline V gene encodes CDR1 LNHNV and CDR2 YYDKDF (reference sequence). Germline trimming cut 6 bases from V and 12 bases from J; bases unmatched to any gene: 13. As regards this clone: Its cognate antigen is unknown.

Profiling relied on immunoSEQ multiplex PCR, and the TCRdb table lists in-frame clones only, not all of them. Of roughly 270,000 clones listed, 94% are singletons. The sequences come from peripheral blood, collected 28 days after the second AZD1222 dose. The genes are TRBV15 and TRBJ1-1; 7 nucleotides agree with TRBD1. The clonotype originates from an adult who received the AZD1222 COVID-19 vaccine. CDR3 DNA sequence: TGTGCCACCAGGGCTAGGGACAGCCAACCTCCTTTCTTT. The encoded protein is CATRARDSQPPFF.